The clone carrying this TCR beta chain came up once. The junction shows a germline mismatch at one end, possibly a read error. The entry originates in a study of tumor and adjacent non-tumor tissue in lung cancer. Turning to the study itself: There were 11 to 13 adenocarcinoma, a couple of squamous cell carcinoma and 1 small cell lung cancer cases.

The library came from three nested PCR rounds adapted from ARM-PCR protocols. TCRdb used MiXCR to reprocess the multiplex PCR reads, holding one entry per CDR3 protein. The data contain 220,000 or so distinct CDR3 sequences, around 70% of them singletons. No cell sorting was done before RNA was extracted from the tissue. Sequences were obtained from lung tumor tissue. This sequence originates from a man between 60 and 75 years old with non-small cell lung cancer.

The CDR3 DNA reads TGTGCCAGCAGCTTATTGGCGGGGCGGCACACTGAAGCTATCTTT. This translates into CASSLLAGRHTEAIF. The chain employs TRBV11-3 and TRBJ1-1, with a weak D call TRBD1 (5 bases). Germline V gene data show CDR1 as SGHNT and CDR2 as YENEEA. CDR3 length equals 15 residues.